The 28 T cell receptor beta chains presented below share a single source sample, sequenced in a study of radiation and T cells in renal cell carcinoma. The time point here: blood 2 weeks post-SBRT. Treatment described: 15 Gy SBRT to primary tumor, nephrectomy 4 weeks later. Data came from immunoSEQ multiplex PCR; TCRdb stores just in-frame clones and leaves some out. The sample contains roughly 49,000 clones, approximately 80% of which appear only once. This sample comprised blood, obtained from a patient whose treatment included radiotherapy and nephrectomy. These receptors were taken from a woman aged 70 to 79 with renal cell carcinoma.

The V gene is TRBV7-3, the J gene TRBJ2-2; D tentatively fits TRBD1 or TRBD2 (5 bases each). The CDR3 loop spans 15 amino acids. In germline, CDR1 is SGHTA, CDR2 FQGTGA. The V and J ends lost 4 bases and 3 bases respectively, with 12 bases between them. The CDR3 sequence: CASSSSGGYTGELFF. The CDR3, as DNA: TGTGCCAGCAGCTCATCTGGGGGATACACCGGGGAGCTGTTTTTT.

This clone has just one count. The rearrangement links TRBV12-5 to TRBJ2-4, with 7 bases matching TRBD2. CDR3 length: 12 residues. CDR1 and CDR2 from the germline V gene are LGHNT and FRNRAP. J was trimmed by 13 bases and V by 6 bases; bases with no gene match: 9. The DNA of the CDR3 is TGTGCTAGTGGCTTAGCTAGCGGATCACAGTACTTC. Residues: CASGLASGSQYF.

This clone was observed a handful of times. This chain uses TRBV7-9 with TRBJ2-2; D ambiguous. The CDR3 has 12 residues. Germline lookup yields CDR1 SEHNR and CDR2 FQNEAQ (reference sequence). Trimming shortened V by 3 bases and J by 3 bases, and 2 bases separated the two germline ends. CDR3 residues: CASSFDTGELFF. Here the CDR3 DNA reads TGTGCCAGCAGCTTCGACACCGGGGAGCTGTTTTTT.

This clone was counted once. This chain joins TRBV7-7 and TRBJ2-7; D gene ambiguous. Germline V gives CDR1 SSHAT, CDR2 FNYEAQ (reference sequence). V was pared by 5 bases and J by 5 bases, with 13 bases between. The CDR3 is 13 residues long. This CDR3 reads CASSTDPGHEQYF. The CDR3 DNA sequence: TGTGCCAGCAGCACCGACCCGGGCCACGAGCAGTACTTC.

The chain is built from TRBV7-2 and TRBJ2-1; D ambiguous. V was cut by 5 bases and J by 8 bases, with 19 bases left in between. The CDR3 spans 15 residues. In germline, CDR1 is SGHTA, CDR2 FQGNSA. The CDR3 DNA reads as TGTGCCAGCAGCCCCAACCCAATCACCTCGCATGAGCAGTTCTTC. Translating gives CASSPNPITSHEQFF.

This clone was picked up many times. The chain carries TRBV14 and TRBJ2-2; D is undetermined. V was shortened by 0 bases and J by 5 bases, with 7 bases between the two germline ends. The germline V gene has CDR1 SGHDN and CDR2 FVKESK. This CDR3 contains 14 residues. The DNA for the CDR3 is TGTGCCAGCAGCCAAGAGGTTAAGACCGGGGAGCTGTTTTTT. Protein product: CASSQEVKTGELFF.

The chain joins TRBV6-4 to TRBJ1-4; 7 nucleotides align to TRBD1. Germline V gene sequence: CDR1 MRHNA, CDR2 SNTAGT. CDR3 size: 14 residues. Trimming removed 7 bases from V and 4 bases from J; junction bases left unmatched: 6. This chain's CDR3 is CASITDRLNEKLFF. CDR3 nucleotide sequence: TGTGCCAGCATCACGGACAGGCTTAATGAAAAACTGTTTTTT.

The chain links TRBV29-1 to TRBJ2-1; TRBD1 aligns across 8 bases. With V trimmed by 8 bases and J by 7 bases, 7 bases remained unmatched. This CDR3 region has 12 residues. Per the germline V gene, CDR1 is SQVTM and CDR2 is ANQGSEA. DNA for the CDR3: TGCAGCACCCTACAGGGGGGTAATGAGCAGTTCTTC. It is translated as CSTLQGGNEQFF.

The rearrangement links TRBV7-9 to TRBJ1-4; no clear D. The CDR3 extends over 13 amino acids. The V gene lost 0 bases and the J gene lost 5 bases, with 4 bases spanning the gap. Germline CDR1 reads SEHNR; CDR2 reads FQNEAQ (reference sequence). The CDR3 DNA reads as TGTGCCAGCAGCTTAGCTCCGAATGAAAAACTGTTTTTT. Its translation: CASSLAPNEKLFF.

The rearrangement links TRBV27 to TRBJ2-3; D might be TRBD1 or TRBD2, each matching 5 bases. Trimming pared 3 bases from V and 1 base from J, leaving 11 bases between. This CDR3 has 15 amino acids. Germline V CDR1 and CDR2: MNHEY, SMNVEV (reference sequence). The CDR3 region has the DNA TGTGCCAGCAGTTTTCTTGTGGGGGGCACAGATACGCAGTATTTT. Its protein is CASSFLVGGTDTQYF.

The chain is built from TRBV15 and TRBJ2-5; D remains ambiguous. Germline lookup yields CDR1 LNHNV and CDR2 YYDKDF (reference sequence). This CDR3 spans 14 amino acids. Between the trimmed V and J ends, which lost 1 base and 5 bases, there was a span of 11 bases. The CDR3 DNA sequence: TGTGCCACCAGCAGAGTCACCGACGGGGAGACCCAGTACTTC. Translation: CATSRVTDGETQYF.

CDR3 DNA sequence: TGCGCCAGCAGTTCAAGCCCACCGGCCTACGAGCAGTACTTC. It encodes CASSSSPPAYEQYF. The genes are TRBV5-1 and TRBJ2-5; D gene uncertain. The DNA end lines up better with TRBJ2-7; the J call may be wrong. The CDR3 has 14 residues. In germline, CDR1 is SGHRS, CDR2 YFSETQ.

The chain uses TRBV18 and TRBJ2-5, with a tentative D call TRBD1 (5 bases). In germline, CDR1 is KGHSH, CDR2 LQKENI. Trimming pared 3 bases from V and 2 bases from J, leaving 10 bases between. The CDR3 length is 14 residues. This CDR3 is CASSPSRAQETQYF. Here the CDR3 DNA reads TGTGCCAGCTCACCTAGCAGGGCTCAAGAGACCCAGTACTTC.

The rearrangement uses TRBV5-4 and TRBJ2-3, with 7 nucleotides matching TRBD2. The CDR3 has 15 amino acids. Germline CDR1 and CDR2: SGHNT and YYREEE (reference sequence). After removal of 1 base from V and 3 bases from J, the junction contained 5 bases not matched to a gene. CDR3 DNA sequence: TGTGCCAGCAGCTTGCGGGCTAGCGGAACAGATACGCAGTATTTT. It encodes CASSLRASGTDTQYF.

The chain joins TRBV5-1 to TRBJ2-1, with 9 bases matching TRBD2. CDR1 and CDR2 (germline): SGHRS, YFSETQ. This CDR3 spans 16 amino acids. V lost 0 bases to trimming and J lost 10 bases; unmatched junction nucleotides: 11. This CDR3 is CASSLDTSGFLGEQFF. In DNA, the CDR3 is TGCGCCAGCAGCTTGGATACTAGCGGGTTCCTCGGGGAGCAGTTCTTC.

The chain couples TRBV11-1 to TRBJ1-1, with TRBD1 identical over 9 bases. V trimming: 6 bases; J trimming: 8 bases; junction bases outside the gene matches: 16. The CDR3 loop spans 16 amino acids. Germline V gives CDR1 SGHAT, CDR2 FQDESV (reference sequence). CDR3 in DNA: TGTGCCAGCAGTTATCCCGGGACAGGGCAGCGTGGGGAAGCTTTCTTT. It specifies CASSYPGTGQRGEAFF.

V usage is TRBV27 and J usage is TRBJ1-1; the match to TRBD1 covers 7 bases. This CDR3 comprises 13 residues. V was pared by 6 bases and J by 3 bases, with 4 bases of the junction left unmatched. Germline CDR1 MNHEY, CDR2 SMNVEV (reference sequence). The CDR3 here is CASSLGTDTEAFF. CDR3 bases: TGTGCCAGCAGCCTGGGGACAGACACTGAAGCTTTCTTT.

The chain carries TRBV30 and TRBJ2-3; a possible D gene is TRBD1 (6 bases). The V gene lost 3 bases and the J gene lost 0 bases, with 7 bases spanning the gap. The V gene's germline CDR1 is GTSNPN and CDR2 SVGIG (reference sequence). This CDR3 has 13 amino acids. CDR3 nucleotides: TGTGCCTGGAGCACAGGGAGCACAGATACGCAGTATTTT. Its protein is CAWSTGSTDTQYF.

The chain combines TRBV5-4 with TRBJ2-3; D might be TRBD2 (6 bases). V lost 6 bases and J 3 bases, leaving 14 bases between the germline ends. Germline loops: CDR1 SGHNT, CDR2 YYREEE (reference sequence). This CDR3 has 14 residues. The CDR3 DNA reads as TGTGCCAGCACTGACGGGGGTACGACAGATACGCAGTATTTT. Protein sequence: CASTDGGTTDTQYF.

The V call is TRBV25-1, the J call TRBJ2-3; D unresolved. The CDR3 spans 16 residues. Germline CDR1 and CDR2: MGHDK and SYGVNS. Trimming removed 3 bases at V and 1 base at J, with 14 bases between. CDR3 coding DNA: TGTGCCAGCAGTGACCGTCGATCGTCCGGCACAGATACGCAGTATTTT. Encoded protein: CASSDRRSSGTDTQYF. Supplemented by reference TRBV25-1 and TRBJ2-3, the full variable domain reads EADIYQTPRYLVIGTGKKITLECSQTMGHDKMYWYQQDPGMELHLIHYSYGVNSTEKGDLSSESTVSRIRTEHFPLTLESARPSHTSQYLCASSDRRSSGTDTQYFGPGTRLTVL.

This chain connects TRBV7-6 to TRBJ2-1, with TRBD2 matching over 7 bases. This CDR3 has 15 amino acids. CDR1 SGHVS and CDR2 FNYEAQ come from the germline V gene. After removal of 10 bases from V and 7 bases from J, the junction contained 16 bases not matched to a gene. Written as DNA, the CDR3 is TGTGCCACTAAACGGGTGGCGGGACTACCAAATGAGCAGTTCTTC. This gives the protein CATKRVAGLPNEQFF.

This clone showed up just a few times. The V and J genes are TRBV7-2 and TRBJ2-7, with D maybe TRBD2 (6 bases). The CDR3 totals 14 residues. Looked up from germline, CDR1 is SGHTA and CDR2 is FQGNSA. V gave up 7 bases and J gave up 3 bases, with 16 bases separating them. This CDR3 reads CASTQQKEGYEQYF. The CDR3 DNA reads TGTGCCAGCACCCAACAGAAGGAGGGCTACGAGCAGTACTTC.

CDR3 nucleotides: TGTGCCAGCAGTAAGGACAGGGGCGAGCAGTACTTC. This codes for CASSKDRGEQYF. V is TRBV6-5 and J is TRBJ2-7; 9 nucleotides line up with TRBD1. The CDR3 runs 12 residues. The ends lost 5 bases at V and 6 bases at J; junction bases unmatched: 2. Germline CDR1 MNHEY, CDR2 SVGAGI.

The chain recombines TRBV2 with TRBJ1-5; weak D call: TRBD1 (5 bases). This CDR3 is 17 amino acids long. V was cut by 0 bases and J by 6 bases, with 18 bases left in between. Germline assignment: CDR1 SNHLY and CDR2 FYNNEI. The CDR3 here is CASSEAQWAGAVQPQHF. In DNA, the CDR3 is TGTGCCAGCAGTGAAGCGCAGTGGGCCGGGGCAGTTCAGCCCCAGCATTTT.

Written as DNA, the CDR3 is TGTGCCAGCAGTGAAGTTCAGGGGGTAAACACTGAAGCTTTCTTT. As protein: CASSEVQGVNTEAFF. The chain recombines TRBV6-1 with TRBJ1-1, with 7 bases aligning to TRBD1. CDR1 is MNHNS and CDR2 is SASEGT in the germline V gene. Trimming took 1 base from V and 2 from J; bases not matched to a gene: 4. This CDR3 is built from 15 residues.

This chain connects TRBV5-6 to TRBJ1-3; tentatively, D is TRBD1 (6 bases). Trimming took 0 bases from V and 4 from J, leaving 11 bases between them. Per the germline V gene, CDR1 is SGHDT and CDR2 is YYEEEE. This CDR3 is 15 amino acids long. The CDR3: CASSLEGGIGNTIYF. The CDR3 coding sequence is TGTGCCAGCAGCTTGGAGGGGGGAATCGGAAACACCATATATTTT.

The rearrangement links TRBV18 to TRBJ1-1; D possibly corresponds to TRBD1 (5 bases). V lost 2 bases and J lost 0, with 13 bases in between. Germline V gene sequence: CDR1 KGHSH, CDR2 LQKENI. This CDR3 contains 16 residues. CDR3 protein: CASSPKGTNMNTEAFF. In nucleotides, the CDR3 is TGTGCCAGCTCACCAAAAGGGACGAACATGAACACTGAAGCTTTCTTT.

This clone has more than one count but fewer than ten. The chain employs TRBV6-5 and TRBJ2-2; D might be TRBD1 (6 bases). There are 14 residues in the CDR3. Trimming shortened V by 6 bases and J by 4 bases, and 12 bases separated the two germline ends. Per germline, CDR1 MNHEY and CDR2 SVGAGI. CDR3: CASRPDRTTGELFF. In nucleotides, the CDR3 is TGTGCCAGCAGACCGGACAGAACCACCGGGGAGCTGTTTTTT.